A selection of T cell receptor beta chains follows, all from one sample in a study of graft-versus-host responses after intestinal transplantation. No antigen is known for these receptors. The repertoire was sequenced with immunoSEQ multiplex PCR; TCRdb's copy has only in-frame clones and lacks some. This sample has about 130,000 clones; just over 90% occur once, and the top ten carry 0.16%. Sequencing used unstimulated CD4+ T cells sorted from spleen or lymph node cells, obtained before intestinal transplant. These receptors were obtained from a human donor who received an intestinal transplant. The CDR3 runs from the conserved cysteine through the conserved F or W. The order of the fields is D gene, V gene, J gene, clone size, CDR3 protein, CDR3 DNA. A D gene is named only where the DNA matches it firmly. Only part of the rows carry a size: once, few, many, or a class if the clone is expanded.

NA	TRBV5-4	TRBJ1-1	NA	CASSGYLTTEAFF	TGTGCCAGCAGCGGCTACCTGACCACTGAAGCTTTCTTT
TRBD2	TRBV10-3	TRBJ2-5	once	CATGGKGGEQYF	TGTGCCACCGGGGGGAAGGGTGGGGAGCAGTACTTC
NA	TRBV19	TRBJ2-1	NA	CASSDRDYNEQFF	TGTGCCAGTAGCGACCGGGACTACAATGAGCAGTTCTTC
NA	TRBV10-2	TRBJ2-2	NA	CASSRGSPTGELFF	TGCGCCAGCTCACGGGGATCCCCCACCGGGGAGCTGTTTTTT
NA	TRBV9	TRBJ1-1	NA	CASSVAWGNTEAFF	TGTGCCAGCAGCGTAGCTTGGGGGAACACTGAAGCTTTCTTT
NA	TRBV14	TRBJ1-2	once	CASSPIGTGPATYGYTF	TGTGCCAGCAGCCCCATAGGAACCGGGCCGGCCACCTATGGCTACACCTTC
NA	TRBV4-2	TRBJ2-7	NA	CASSQDGGNYEQYF	TGTGCCAGCAGCCAAGATGGAGGGAACTACGAGCAGTACTTC
TRBD2	TRBV6-1	TRBJ2-5	once	CASSDPAGGVETQYF	TGTGCCAGCAGTGATCCAGCGGGGGGGGTAGAGACCCAGTACTTC
NA	TRBV7-9	TRBJ2-3	NA	CASSLVGRTDTQYF	TGTGCCAGCAGCTTAGTGGGGAGGACAGATACGCAGTATTTT
NA	TRBV2	TRBJ2-5	once	CASSEALGGVETQYF	TGTGCCAGCAGTGAAGCGCTTGGAGGAGTCGAGACCCAGTACTTC
NA	TRBV5-4	TRBJ1-1	NA	CASSLGLGMNTEAFF	TGTGCCAGCAGCTTGGGGCTCGGGATGAACACTGAAGCTTTCTTT
TRBD2	TRBV5-1	TRBJ2-5	NA	CASSFGTSGGETQYF	TGCGCCAGCAGCTTTGGGACTAGCGGGGGTGAGACCCAGTACTTC
NA	TRBV6-1	TRBJ2-5	NA	CASSRTDKETQYF	TGTGCCAGCAGTAGGACGGATAAAGAGACCCAGTACTTC
NA	TRBV6-8	TRBJ1-1	NA	CASSRTAEAFF	TGTGCCAGCAGCCGGACAGCTGAAGCTTTCTTT
TRBD2	TRBV10-2	TRBJ2-2	NA	CASSETRLAAGELFF	TGCGCCAGCAGTGAGACCCGACTAGCCGCCGGGGAGCTGTTTTTT
TRBD2	TRBV29-1	TRBJ2-5	NA	CSVARLAGPQETQYF	TGCAGCGTTGCCCGACTAGCGGGCCCCCAAGAGACCCAGTACTTC
NA	TRBV6-5	TRBJ1-6	NA	CASSPWGGNSPLHF	TGTGCCAGCAGTCCCTGGGGAGGGAATTCACCCCTCCACTTT
NA	TRBV7-9	TRBJ1-3	NA	CASSLGGFESGNTIYF	TGTGCCAGCAGCTTAGGCGGGTTTGAATCTGGAAACACCATATATTTT
NA	TRBV5-1	TRBJ2-2	NA	CASSLVRPDNTGELFF	TGCGCCAGCAGCTTGGTTAGGCCGGATAACACCGGGGAGCTGTTTTTT
NA	TRBV27	TRBJ2-1	NA	CASTQQGSNEQFF	TGTGCCAGCACGCAGCAGGGCTCCAATGAGCAGTTCTTC
TRBD1	TRBV6-1	TRBJ2-6	NA	CASSEGWTGVGANVLTF	TGTGCCAGCAGTGAAGGGTGGACAGGGGTCGGGGCCAACGTCCTGACTTTC
NA	TRBV13	TRBJ2-3	NA	CASSLRAASTDTQYF	TGTGCCAGCAGCCTAAGGGCGGCTAGCACAGATACGCAGTATTTT
TRBD1	TRBV29-1	TRBJ2-2	NA	CSVSDRGPGELFF	TGCAGCGTTTCGGACAGGGGGCCCGGGGAGCTGTTTTTT
NA	TRBV29-1	TRBJ1-1	NA	CSVWEQPMNTEAFF	TGCAGCGTTTGGGAACAACCGATGAACACTGAAGCTTTCTTT
NA	TRBV5-1	TRBJ2-4	once	CASRDLTENIQYF	TGCGCCAGCAGGGATCTAACAGAAAACATTCAGTACTTC
NA	TRBV5-4	TRBJ1-2	NA	CASSLYGRTQPYGYTF	TGTGCCAGCAGCTTGTACGGGCGGACCCAACCATATGGCTACACCTTC
TRBD1	TRBV19	TRBJ1-5	NA	CASSTGQGSNQPQHF	TGTGCCAGTAGTACGGGACAGGGTAGCAATCAGCCCCAGCATTTT
NA	TRBV7-2	TRBJ2-3	NA	CASKTAPDTQYF	TGTGCCAGCAAAACAGCTCCAGATACGCAGTATTTT
NA	TRBV9	TRBJ2-3	NA	CASNRGAHRTDTQYF	TGTGCCAGCAATCGGGGGGCACACCGCACAGATACGCAGTATTTT
NA	TRBV11-3	TRBJ1-2	NA	CASSSGFSRGNYGYTF	TGTGCCAGCAGCTCGGGCTTTTCCCGGGGTAACTATGGCTACACCTTC
TRBD1	TRBV5-1	TRBJ2-7	NA	CASRGGFGEQYF	TGCGCCAGCAGAGGGGGCTTTGGAGAGCAGTACTTC
NA	TRBV6-1	TRBJ1-5	NA	CASSAVTGFSNQPQHF	TGTGCCAGCAGTGCCGTTACAGGGTTCAGCAATCAGCCCCAGCATTTT
NA	TRBV9	TRBJ2-7	NA	CASSAGGRYEQYF	TGTGCCAGCAGCGCTGGGGGTCGCTACGAGCAGTACTTC
NA	TRBV2	TRBJ2-7	NA	CASRDGRGSYEQYF	TGTGCCAGCAGGGACGGACGGGGCTCCTACGAGCAGTACTTC
NA	TRBV10-1	TRBJ1-1	NA	CASSESMITEAFF	TGCGCCAGCAGTGAGTCGATGATCACTGAAGCTTTCTTT
TRBD1	TRBV4-1	TRBJ1-2	NA	CASSDRQGEGYTF	TGCGCCAGCAGCGACAGACAGGGCGAGGGCTACACCTTC
NA	TRBV4-2	TRBJ1-2	NA	CASSQDGGRSYGYTF	TGTGCCAGCAGCCAAGATGGGGGCAGATCCTATGGCTACACCTTC
TRBD1	TRBV11-3	TRBJ1-1	NA	CASSLGTGNTEAFF	TGTGCCAGCAGCCTCGGGACAGGGAACACTGAAGCTTTCTTT
NA	TRBV19	TRBJ2-3	NA	CASSIRGGLGTDTQYF	TGTGCCAGTAGTATAAGAGGAGGGCTGGGGACAGATACGCAGTATTTT
TRBD2	TRBV7-9	TRBJ2-1	NA	CASSLGSMAGGHERGFF	TGTGCCAGCAGCTTAGGATCAATGGCGGGGGGCCACGAAAGAGGGTTCTTC
TRBD1	TRBV19	TRBJ1-6	NA	CASSRQGGSPLHF	TGTGCCAGTAGTCGACAGGGAGGTTCACCCCTCCACTTT
NA	TRBV15	TRBJ1-1	NA	CATSREQGRAFF	TGTGCCACCAGCAGAGAACAGGGCAGGGCTTTCTTT
NA	TRBV5-1	TRBJ1-1	NA	CASSLASRPGWTEAFF	TGCGCCAGCAGCTTGGCCTCTCGGCCGGGGTGGACTGAAGCTTTCTTT
NA	TRBV18	TRBJ1-1	NA	CASSLRPGAGTEAFF	TGTGCCAGCTCACTCAGACCGGGGGCGGGCACTGAAGCTTTCTTT
NA	TRBV18	TRBJ2-5	NA	CASSPGSQETQYF	TGTGCCAGCTCACCAGGCAGCCAAGAGACCCAGTACTTC
TRBD2	TRBV6-6	TRBJ2-3	NA	CASSWDYNTDTQYF	TGTGCCAGCAGCTGGGACTACAACACAGATACGCAGTATTTT
NA	TRBV18	TRBJ2-7	NA	CASSPPGGPGYEQYF	TGTGCCAGCTCACCACCCGGGGGACCGGGATACGAGCAGTACTTC
NA	TRBV5-3	TRBJ1-2	NA	CARSPWTDTYGYTF	TGTGCCAGAAGCCCCTGGACAGACACCTATGGCTACACCTTC
NA	TRBV28	TRBJ2-7	NA	CASSSYKVKYEQYF	TGTGCCAGCAGTTCCTACAAGGTTAAGTACGAGCAGTACTTC
TRBD2	TRBV7-8	TRBJ2-7	NA	CASSQTSGGAWSYEQYF	TGTGCCAGCAGCCAGACTAGCGGGGGGGCTTGGTCCTACGAGCAGTACTTC
NA	TRBV9	TRBJ1-1	NA	CASSVSGGITEAFF	TGTGCCAGCAGCGTATCAGGCGGGATCACTGAAGCTTTCTTT
NA	TRBV11-2	TRBJ2-7	NA	CASSLRPRGELEQYF	TGTGCCAGCAGCTTGCGACCCCGAGGCGAACTGGAGCAGTACTTC
NA	TRBV18	TRBJ1-1	NA	CASSPDISNTEAFF	TGTGCCAGCTCACCGGACATCTCGAACACTGAAGCTTTCTTT
TRBD1	TRBV6-6	TRBJ1-2	NA	CASSYLGTGYGYTF	TGTGCCAGCAGTTACCTTGGGACAGGATATGGCTACACCTTC
NA	TRBV4-1	TRBJ2-3	NA	CASSQGYDSFGYTQYF	TGCGCCAGCAGCCAAGGGTACGACTCCTTCGGGTATACGCAGTATTTT
NA	TRBV11-2	TRBJ2-3	NA	CASSLGPPLSTDTQYF	TGTGCCAGCAGCTTAGGTCCGCCGCTCAGCACAGATACGCAGTATTTT
NA	TRBV4-1	TRBJ1-2	NA	CASSPRGLYGYTF	TGCGCCAGCAGCCCACGGGGTCTCTATGGCTACACCTTC
TRBD1	TRBV25-1	TRBJ2-2	NA	CASSQSTGAWTGELFF	TGTGCCAGTAGTCAATCAACAGGGGCGTGGACCGGGGAGCTGTTTTTT
NA	TRBV19	TRBJ1-2	few	CASSQGNGYTF	TGTGCCAGCTCTCAGGGGAATGGCTACACCTTC